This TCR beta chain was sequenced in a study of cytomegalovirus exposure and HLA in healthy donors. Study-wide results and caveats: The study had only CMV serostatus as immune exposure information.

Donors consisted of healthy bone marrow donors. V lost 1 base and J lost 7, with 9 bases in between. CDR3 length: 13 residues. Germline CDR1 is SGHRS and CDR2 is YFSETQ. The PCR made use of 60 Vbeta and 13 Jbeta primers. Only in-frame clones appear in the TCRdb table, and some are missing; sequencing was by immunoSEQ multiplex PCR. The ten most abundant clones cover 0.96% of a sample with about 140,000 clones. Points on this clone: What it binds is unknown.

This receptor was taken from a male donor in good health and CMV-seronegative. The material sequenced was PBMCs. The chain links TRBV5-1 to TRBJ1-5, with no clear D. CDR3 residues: CASSLPHPQPQHF. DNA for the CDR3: TGCGCCAGCAGCTTGCCACACCCCCAGCCCCAGCATTTT.